These 20 T cell receptor beta chains were sequenced from one sample in a study of cytomegalovirus exposure and HLA in healthy donors. The PCR employed 60 Vbeta primers together with 13 Jbeta primers. Only in-frame clones appear in the TCRdb table, and some are missing; sequencing was by immunoSEQ multiplex PCR. The sample consists of around 180,000 clones, 78% of them appearing once. Sequencing was performed on PBMCs. Receptors originate from a woman aged 25-40 years in good health and CMV-seropositive.

The rearrangement links TRBV7-9 to TRBJ1-2; D gene unclear. The CDR3 contains 11 residues. Trimming stripped 4 bases from V and 6 bases from J, with 6 bases between. Germline V gene data show CDR1 as SEHNR and CDR2 as FQNEAQ (reference sequence). The CDR3 nucleotides read TGTGCCAGCAGCTCGGGGAATGGCTACACCTTC. Translated: CASSSGNGYTF.

The chain carries TRBV4-3 and TRBJ1-2, with 7 nucleotides matching TRBD1. Trimming took 0 bases from V and 8 from J; bases not matched to a gene: 9. The germline gives CDR1 LGHNA, CDR2 YSLEER. CDR3 length equals 15 residues. The CDR3 spells CASSQDQGGLLGYTF. CDR3 in DNA: TGCGCCAGCAGCCAAGATCAAGGGGGCCTTTTGGGCTACACCTTC.

V and J are TRBV15 and TRBJ2-7; weak D call: TRBD2 (6 bases). CDR3 length equals 15 residues. Germline V lookup: CDR1 LNHNV, CDR2 YYDKDF (reference sequence). V lost 0 bases, J lost 0 bases, and 9 bases lay in between. CDR3: CATSRERGSSYEQYF. As DNA, the CDR3 is TGTGCCACCAGCAGAGAGCGGGGTAGCTCCTACGAGCAGTACTTC.

This rearrangement joins TRBV5-4 to TRBJ2-3; TRBD2 aligns across 9 bases. This CDR3 spans 16 amino acids. V was pared by 3 bases and J by 0 bases, with 5 bases of the junction left unmatched. Germline assignment: CDR1 SGHNT and CDR2 YYREEE (reference sequence). This CDR3 is CASSSFAGGSTDTQYF. The CDR3 DNA sequence: TGTGCCAGCAGCTCTTTTGCGGGAGGGAGCACAGATACGCAGTATTTT.

The CDR3 DNA is TGCAGCGTTGTATGGGGGGGAAACACCGGGGAGCTGTTTTTT. Translating it yields CSVVWGGNTGELFF. The chain carries TRBV29-1 and TRBJ2-2; TRBD2 agrees at 7 bases. This CDR3 contains 14 residues. Germline CDR1 reads SQVTM; CDR2 reads ANQGSEA. J lost 2 bases, V lost 4 bases, and 4 bases had no gene match.

CDR3 sequence reads: CASSLDGQGMNTEAFF. CDR3 bases: TGTGCCAGCAGCCTCGACGGACAGGGGATGAACACTGAAGCTTTCTTT. The chain is built from TRBV11-2 and TRBJ1-1; 9 bases align to TRBD1. The CDR3 is 16 residues long. In germline, CDR1 is SGHAT, CDR2 FQNNGV. V trimming: 5 bases; J trimming: 0 bases; junction bases outside the gene matches: 7.

The V call is TRBV7-3, the J call TRBJ1-4, with a tentative D call TRBD1 (5 bases). CDR3 length: 15 residues. Germline loops: CDR1 SGHTA, CDR2 FQGTGA. The germline V and J ends were trimmed by 1 base and 5 bases, with 11 bases remaining between them. The chain's CDR3 is CASSLIGGINEKLFF. In DNA form, the CDR3 reads TGTGCCAGCAGCTTAATCGGGGGTATCAATGAAAAACTGTTTTTT.

The J gene is TRBJ2-1, the V gene TRBV4-1; 15 positions match TRBD2. CDR3 length: 19 residues. J was trimmed by 0 bases and V by 1 base; bases with no gene match: 4. The germline CDR1 and CDR2 sequences are MGHRA and YSYEKL. The CDR3 sequence is CASSQAGLAGGNSYNEQFF. The CDR3 nucleotides are TGCGCCAGCAGCCAAGCCGGACTAGCGGGAGGGAACTCCTACAATGAGCAGTTCTTC.

This clone turned up a few times. J is TRBJ2-5 and V is TRBV6-1; 13 nucleotides align to TRBD2. With 4 bases clipped from V and 5 bases from J, the junction kept 4 bases outside the gene matches. CDR1 is MNHNS, CDR2 SASEGT, per germline. This CDR3 spans 15 amino acids. CDR3: CASSVLAGGAETQYF. The CDR3 nucleotides are TGTGCCAGCAGTGTACTAGCGGGAGGGGCGGAGACCCAGTACTTC.

The chain has TRBV6-1 and TRBJ1-3; tentatively, D is TRBD1 (5 bases). The CDR3 runs 15 residues. Germline lookup yields CDR1 MNHNS and CDR2 SASEGT. Trimming took 6 bases from V and 0 from J, leaving 12 bases between them. CDR3 in amino acids: CASSVEGSSGNTIYF. Here the CDR3 DNA reads TGTGCCAGCAGCGTGGAGGGGAGCTCTGGAAACACCATATATTTT.

The chain uses TRBV28 and TRBJ2-1, with a weak D call TRBD2 (5 bases). In germline, CDR1 is MDHEN, CDR2 SYDVKM. The V end was cut by 2 bases, the J end by 9 bases, with 17 bases between. The CDR3 consists of 15 residues. The CDR3: CASSLDRASFSEQFF. Written as DNA, the CDR3 is TGTGCCAGCAGTTTAGACCGGGCTAGCTTTAGTGAGCAGTTCTTC.

V usage is TRBV13 and J usage is TRBJ2-7, with a tentative D call TRBD1 (5 bases). CDR3 length equals 14 residues. The germline CDR1 and CDR2 sequences are PRHDT and FYEKMQ (reference sequence). The V end lost 0 bases, the J end lost 2 bases, and 8 bases lay between the germline ends. CDR3 coding DNA: TGTGCCAGCAGCTTAGGAGGGGCAACCTACGAGCAGTACTTC. Its protein product is CASSLGGATYEQYF. The variable domain in full, with the rest retrieved from reference TRBV13 and TRBJ2-7, is AAGVIQSPRHLIKEKRETATLKCYPIPRHDTVYWYQQGPGQDPQFLISFYEKMQSDKGSIPDRFSAQQFSDYHSELNMSSLELGDSALYFCASSLGGATYEQYFGPGTRLTVT.

The chain couples TRBV5-1 to TRBJ1-1; perhaps TRBD1 as D (6 bases). The V end was cut by 0 bases, the J end by 0 bases, with 9 bases between. Germline lookup yields CDR1 SGHRS and CDR2 YFSETQ. The CDR3 covers 15 residues. CDR3 sequence (DNA): TGCGCCAGCAGCTTGGGGGACACCCTGAACACTGAAGCTTTCTTT. It yields the protein CASSLGDTLNTEAFF.

This chain joins TRBV7-9 and TRBJ1-1; weak D call: TRBD1 (6 bases). Germline lookup yields CDR1 SEHNR and CDR2 FQNEAQ (reference sequence). Trimming took 2 bases from V and 7 from J, leaving 14 bases between them. The CDR3 totals 14 residues. The CDR3 spells CASSLLQGESEAFF. For the CDR3, the DNA is TGTGCCAGCAGCTTATTACAGGGAGAGAGTGAAGCTTTCTTT.

V and J are TRBV5-6 and TRBJ1-1; the D is unclear. The length of the CDR3 is 14 residues. Germline lookup yields CDR1 SGHDT and CDR2 YYEEEE. V was trimmed by 0 bases and J by 6 bases, leaving 12 bases between them. The CDR3 DNA is TGTGCCAGCAGCTTGGACGGTCGCGGTCCTGAAGCTTTCTTT. It yields the protein CASSLDGRGPEAFF.

Points on this clone: The junction and the germline gene differ at one end; a read error may be behind it. The chain employs TRBV7-7 and TRBJ2-5; no clear D gene. This CDR3 is 13 amino acids long. Germline CDR1 reads SSHAT; CDR2 reads FNYEAQ (reference sequence). The CDR3 DNA follows: TGTGCTAGCAGTACGGAGAGACAAGAGACCCAGTACTTC. Its protein product is CASSTERQETQYF.

This chain connects TRBV19 to TRBJ2-2; no reliable D call. V was cut by 7 bases and J by 3 bases, with 12 bases left in between. The CDR3 loop spans 14 amino acids. Germline V gene lookup returns CDR1 LNHDA and CDR2 SQIVND (reference sequence). CDR3 DNA sequence: TGTGCCAGTAAAGGTAGCATGGACACCGGGGAGCTGTTTTTT. Its translation is CASKGSMDTGELFF. Together with reference TRBV19 and TRBJ2-2, the CDR3 gives the full variable domain: DGGITQSPKYLFRKEGQNVTLSCEQNLNHDAMYWYRQDPGQGLRLIYYSQIVNDFQKGDIAEGYSVSREKKESFPLTVTSAQKNPTAFYLCASKGSMDTGELFFGEGSRLTVL.

This sequence joins TRBV7-6 and TRBJ2-2; 9 bases map to TRBD2. The CDR3 runs 16 residues. Trimming at V came to 5 bases and at J to 2 bases, leaving 6 bases not matched to a gene. Germline lookup yields CDR1 SGHVS and CDR2 FNYEAQ. CDR3 nucleotides: TGTGCCAGCAGCCTAAAGACTAGCGGTAACACCGGGGAGCTGTTTTTT. It yields the protein CASSLKTSGNTGELFF.

The V call is TRBV10-3, the J call TRBJ1-1; D remains unclear. CDR1 and CDR2 (germline): ENHRY, SYGVKD. CDR3 length: 11 amino acids. V was trimmed by 4 bases and J by 4 bases, leaving 4 bases between them. CDR3 residues: CAISASTEAFF. CDR3 nucleotides: TGTGCCATCAGTGCCTCCACTGAAGCTTTCTTT.

The V call is TRBV6-1, the J call TRBJ1-1, with D maybe TRBD1 (5 bases). Trimming shortened V by 8 bases and J by 2 bases, and 6 bases separated the two germline ends. CDR3 length equals 11 residues. The germline CDR1 and CDR2 sequences are MNHNS and SASEGT. The CDR3 coding sequence is TGTGCCAGCGACAGAAACACTGAAGCTTTCTTT. This sequence encodes CASDRNTEAFF.